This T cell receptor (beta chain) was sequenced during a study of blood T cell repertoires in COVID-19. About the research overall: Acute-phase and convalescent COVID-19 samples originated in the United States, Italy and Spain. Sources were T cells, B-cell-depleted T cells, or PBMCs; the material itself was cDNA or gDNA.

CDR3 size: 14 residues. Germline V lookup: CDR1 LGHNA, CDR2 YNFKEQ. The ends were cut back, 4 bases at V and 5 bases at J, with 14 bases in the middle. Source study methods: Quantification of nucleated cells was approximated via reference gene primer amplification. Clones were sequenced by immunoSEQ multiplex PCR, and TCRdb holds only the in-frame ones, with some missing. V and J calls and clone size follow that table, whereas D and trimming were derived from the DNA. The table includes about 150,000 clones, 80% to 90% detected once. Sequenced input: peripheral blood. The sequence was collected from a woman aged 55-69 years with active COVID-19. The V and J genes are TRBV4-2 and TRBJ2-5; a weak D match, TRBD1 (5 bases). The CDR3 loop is CASSLQGPGETQYF. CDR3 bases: TGTGCCAGCAGCCTCCAAGGCCCAGGGGAGACCCAGTACTTC.